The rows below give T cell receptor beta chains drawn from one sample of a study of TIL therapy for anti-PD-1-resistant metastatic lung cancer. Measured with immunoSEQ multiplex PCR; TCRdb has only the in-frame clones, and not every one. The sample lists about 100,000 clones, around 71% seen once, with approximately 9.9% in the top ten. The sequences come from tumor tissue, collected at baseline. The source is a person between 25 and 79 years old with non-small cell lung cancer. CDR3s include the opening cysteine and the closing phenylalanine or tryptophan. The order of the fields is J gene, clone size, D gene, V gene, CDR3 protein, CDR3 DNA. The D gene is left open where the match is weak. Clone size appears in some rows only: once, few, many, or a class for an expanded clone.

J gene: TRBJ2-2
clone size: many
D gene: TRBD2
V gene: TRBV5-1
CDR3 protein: CASSQMVSGGNTGELFF
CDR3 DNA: TGCGCCAGCAGCCAGATGGTTAGCGGGGGAAACACCGGGGAGCTGTTTTTT

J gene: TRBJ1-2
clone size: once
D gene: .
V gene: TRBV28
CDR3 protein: CASRSQVGNYGYTF
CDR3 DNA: TGTGCCAGCAGATCCCAAGTGGGGAACTATGGCTACACCTTC

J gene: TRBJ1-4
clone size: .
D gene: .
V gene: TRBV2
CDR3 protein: CASLPQPEDILFF
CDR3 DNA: TGTGCCAGCCTCCCCCAGCCCGAGGATATACTGTTTTTT

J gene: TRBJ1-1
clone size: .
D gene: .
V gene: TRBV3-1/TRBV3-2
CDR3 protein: CASSPQGRNEAFF
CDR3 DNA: TGTGCCAGCAGCCCTCAGGGACGGAATGAAGCTTTCTTT

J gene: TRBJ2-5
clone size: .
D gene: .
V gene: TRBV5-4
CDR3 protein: CASSSSVFPRNQGETQYF
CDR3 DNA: TGTGCCAGCAGCTCCTCGGTCTTTCCCCGGAACCAGGGAGAGACCCAGTACTTC

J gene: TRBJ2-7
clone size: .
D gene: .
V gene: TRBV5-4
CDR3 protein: CASSLKGGISYEQYF
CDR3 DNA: TGTGCCAGCAGCTTGAAGGGCGGGATCTCCTACGAGCAGTACTTC

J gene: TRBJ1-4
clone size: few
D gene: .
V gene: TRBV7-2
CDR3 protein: CASSRDGNEKLFF
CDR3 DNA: TGTGCCAGCAGCCGGGACGGAAATGAAAAACTGTTTTTT

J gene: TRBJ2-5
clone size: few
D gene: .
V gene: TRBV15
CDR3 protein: CAIAVSRGSGTETQYF
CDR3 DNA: TGTGCCATTGCAGTGTCCAGGGGTAGCGGTACAGAGACCCAGTACTTC

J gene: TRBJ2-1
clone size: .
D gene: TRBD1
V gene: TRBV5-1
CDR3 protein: CASSLEGAGGWNEQFF
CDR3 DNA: TGCGCCAGCAGCTTGGAGGGGGCAGGGGGATGGAATGAGCAGTTCTTC

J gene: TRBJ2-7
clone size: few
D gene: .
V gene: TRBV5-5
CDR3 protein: CASSLGLGSPYEQYF
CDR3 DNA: TGTGCCAGCAGCTTGGGGTTGGGGTCCCCTTACGAGCAGTACTTC

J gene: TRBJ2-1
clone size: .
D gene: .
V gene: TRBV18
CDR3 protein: CASSPNVFPPSYNEQFF
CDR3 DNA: TGTGCCAGCTCACCAAACGTTTTCCCCCCCTCCTACAATGAGCAGTTCTTC

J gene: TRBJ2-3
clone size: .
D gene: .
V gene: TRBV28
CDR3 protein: CASSSPGQGQGNTQYF
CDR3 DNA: TGTGCCAGCAGTTCCCCGGGGCAGGGGCAAGGGAATACGCAGTATTTT

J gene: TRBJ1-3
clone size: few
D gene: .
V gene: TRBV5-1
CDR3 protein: CASSSTGSGNTIYF
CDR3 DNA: TGCGCCAGCAGCTCGACAGGATCTGGAAACACCATATATTTT

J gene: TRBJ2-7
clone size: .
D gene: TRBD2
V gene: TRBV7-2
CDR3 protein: CASSLDGRANEQYF
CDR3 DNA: TGTGCCAGCAGCTTAGACGGGAGGGCCAACGAGCAGTACTTC

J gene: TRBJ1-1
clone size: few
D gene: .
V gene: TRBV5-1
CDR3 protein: CASSLGINTEAFF
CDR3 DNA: TGCGCCAGCAGCTTGGGGATTAACACTGAAGCTTTCTTT

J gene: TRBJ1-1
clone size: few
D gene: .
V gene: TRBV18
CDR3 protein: CASQVSQMNTEAFF
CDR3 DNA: TGTGCCAGCCAAGTATCGCAGATGAACACTGAAGCTTTCTTT

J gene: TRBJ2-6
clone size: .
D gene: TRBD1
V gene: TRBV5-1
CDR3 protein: CASSSGQGGSGANVLTF
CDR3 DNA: TGCGCCAGCAGCTCCGGACAGGGGGGCTCTGGGGCCAACGTCCTGACTTTC

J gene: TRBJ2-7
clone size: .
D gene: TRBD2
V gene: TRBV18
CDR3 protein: CASSPGLAVEQYF
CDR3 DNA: TGTGCCAGCTCCCCGGGACTAGCGGTGGAGCAGTACTTC

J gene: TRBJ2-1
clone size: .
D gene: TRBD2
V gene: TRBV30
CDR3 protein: CAWSAQREAHNEQFF
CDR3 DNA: TGTGCCTGGAGTGCCCAGCGGGAGGCCCACAATGAGCAGTTCTTC

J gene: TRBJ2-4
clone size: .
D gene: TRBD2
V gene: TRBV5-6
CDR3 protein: CASSSFSGDGRKWDIQYF
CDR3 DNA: TGTGCCAGCAGCTCTTTTAGCGGGGATGGAAGAAAGTGGGACATTCAGTACTTC

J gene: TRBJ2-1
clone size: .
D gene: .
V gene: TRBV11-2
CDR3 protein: CASSSQLGVNEQFF
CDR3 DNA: TGTGCCAGCAGCTCCCAACTAGGGGTAAATGAGCAGTTCTTC

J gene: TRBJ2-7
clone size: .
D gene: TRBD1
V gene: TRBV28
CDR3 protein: CASRWTGPYEQYF
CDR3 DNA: TGTGCCAGCAGATGGACAGGGCCTTACGAGCAGTACTTC

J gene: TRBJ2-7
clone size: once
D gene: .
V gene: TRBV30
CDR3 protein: CAWSANSPSKYF
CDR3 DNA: TGTGCCTGGAGTGCGAATAGCCCCTCAAAGTACTTC

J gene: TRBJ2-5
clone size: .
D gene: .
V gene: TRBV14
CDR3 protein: CASSPRGQETQYF
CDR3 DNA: TGTGCCAGCAGCCCCCGGGGCCAAGAGACCCAGTACTTC

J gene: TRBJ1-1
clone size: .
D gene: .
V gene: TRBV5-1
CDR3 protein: CASSLLVGGVNTEAFF
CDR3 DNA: TGCGCCAGCAGCTTGCTGGTCGGGGGGGTGAACACTGAAGCTTTCTTT

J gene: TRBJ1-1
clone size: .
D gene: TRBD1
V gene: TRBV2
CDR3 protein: CASSGQGVGTEAFF
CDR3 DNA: TGTGCCAGCAGTGGGCAGGGGGTCGGGACTGAAGCTTTCTTT

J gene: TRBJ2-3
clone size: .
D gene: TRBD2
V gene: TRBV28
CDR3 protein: CASSSAGGAVDTQYF
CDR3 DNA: TGTGCCAGCAGTTCAGCGGGGGGGGCAGTAGATACGCAGTATTTT

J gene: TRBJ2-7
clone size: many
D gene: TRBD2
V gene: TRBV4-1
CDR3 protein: CASSQALLGLAEQYF
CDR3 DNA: TGCGCCAGCAGCCAAGCCCTATTGGGACTAGCCGAGCAGTACTTC

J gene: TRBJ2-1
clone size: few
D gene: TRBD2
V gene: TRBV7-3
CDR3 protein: CASSPAGGGAYNEQFF
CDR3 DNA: TGTGCCAGCAGCCCCGCTGGCGGGGGGGCTTACAATGAGCAGTTCTTC

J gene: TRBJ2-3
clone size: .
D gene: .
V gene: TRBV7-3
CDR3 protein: CASSFPLGTDTQYF
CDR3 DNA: TGTGCCAGCAGCTTTCCACTAGGGACAGATACGCAGTATTTT

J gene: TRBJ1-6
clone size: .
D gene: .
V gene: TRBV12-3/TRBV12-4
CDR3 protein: CASSSQENSPLHF
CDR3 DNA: TGTGCCAGCAGTAGCCAAGAGAATTCACCCCTCCACTTT

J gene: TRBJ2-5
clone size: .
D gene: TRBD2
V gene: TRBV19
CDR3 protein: CASTPRLAGDETQYF
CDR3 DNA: TGTGCCAGTACCCCCAGACTAGCGGGAGACGAGACCCAGTACTTC

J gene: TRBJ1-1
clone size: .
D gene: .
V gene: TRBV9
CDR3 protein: CASSVEWGLNTEAFF
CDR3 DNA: TGTGCCAGCAGCGTGGAATGGGGTTTGAACACTGAAGCTTTCTTT